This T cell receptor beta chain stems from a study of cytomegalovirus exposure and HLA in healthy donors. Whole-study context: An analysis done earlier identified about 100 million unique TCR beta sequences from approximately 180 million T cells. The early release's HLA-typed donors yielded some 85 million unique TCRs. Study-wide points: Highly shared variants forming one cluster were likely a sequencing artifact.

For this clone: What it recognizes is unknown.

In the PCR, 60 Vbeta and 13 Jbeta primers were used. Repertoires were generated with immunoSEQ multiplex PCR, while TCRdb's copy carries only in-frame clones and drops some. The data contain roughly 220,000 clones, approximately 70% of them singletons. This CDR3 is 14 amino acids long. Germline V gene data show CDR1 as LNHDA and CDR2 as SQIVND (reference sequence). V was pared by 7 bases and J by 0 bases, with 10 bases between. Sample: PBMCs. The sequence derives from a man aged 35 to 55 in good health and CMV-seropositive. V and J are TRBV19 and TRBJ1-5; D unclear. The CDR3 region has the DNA TGTGCCAGTACCCTGAGGGATAGCAATCAGCCCCAGCATTTT. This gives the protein CASTLRDSNQPQHF.